This is a list of T cell receptor beta chains from one sample in a study of blood T cells in healthy people across ages. TCRdb analysed the 5' RACE reads with MiXCR anew, one entry per CDR3 protein. The repertoire includes fewer than 700,000 distinct CDR3 sequences, 40% to 50% of them detected once, and roughly 30% sits in the top ten. The source material was blood. These receptors were collected from an elderly man in good health. The CDR3 runs from the conserved cysteine through the conserved F or W. The order of the fields is J gene, D gene, clone size, V gene, CDR3 protein, CDR3 DNA. A D gene is named only where the DNA matches it firmly. Where a row states a size, it is once, few, many or the class of an expanded clone; other rows omit it.

TRBJ2-3,TRBD2,few,TRBV6-5,CASKGEGLSTDTQYF,TGTGCCAGCAAAGGGGAGGGTCTTAGCACAGATACGCAGTATTTT
TRBJ1-1,-,-,TRBV9,CASSVAQANTEAFF,TGTGCCAGCAGCGTCGCACAGGCAAACACTGAAGCTTTCTTT
TRBJ1-2,TRBD1,-,TRBV7-2,CASSLDGGNRGQGAVGYTF,TGTGCCAGCAGCTTAGACGGTGGAAATCGGGGACAGGGGGCGGTCGGCTACACCTTC
TRBJ1-2,TRBD1,-,TRBV27,CASSSPTGTGGAGGYTF,TGTGCCAGCAGTTCGCCAACGGGGACAGGGGGCGCAGGTGGCTACACCTTC
TRBJ2-7,-,-,TRBV5-1,CASGLVSGGISSYEQYF,TGCGCCAGCGGCTTGGTGTCAGGGGGGATTAGCTCCTACGAGCAGTACTTC
TRBJ2-6,TRBD1,few,TRBV6-2/TRBV6-3,CASSRPIDRAPHHQGANVLTF,TGTGCCAGCAGTAGGCCAATCGACAGGGCTCCCCACCATCAAGGGGCCAACGTCCTGACTTTC
TRBJ2-4,-,-,TRBV20-1,CSAPFQGRAKNIQYF,TGCAGTGCCCCGTTCCAGGGGAGGGCCAAAAACATTCAGTACTTC
TRBJ1-4,TRBD1,many,TRBV3-1,CASSQRTGGRTLREKLFF,TGTGCCAGCAGCCAAAGGACAGGGGGCCGAACCTTGAGAGAAAAACTGTTTTTT
TRBJ2-3,-,few,TRBV6-6,CASKDNRIGTDTQYF,TGTGCCAGCAAAGACAACAGGATAGGCACAGATACGCAGTATTTT
TRBJ2-3,-,-,TRBV7-2,CASSSVGPNTDTQYF,TGTGCCAGCAGCTCAGTGGGGCCTAACACAGATACGCAGTATTTT
TRBJ1-4,-,few,TRBV12-3/TRBV12-4,CASRGYEKLFF,TGTGCCAGCAGGGGTTATGAAAAACTGTTTTTT
TRBJ2-7,-,-,TRBV7-2,CASSPREIQREQYF,TGTGCCAGCAGCCCCCGGGAGATACAGAGGGAGCAGTACTTC
TRBJ2-3,-,many,TRBV7-2,CASSSSRVITDTQYF,TGTGCCAGCAGCTCCAGCAGGGTAATCACAGATACGCAGTATTTT
TRBJ2-3,-,few,TRBV20-1,CSARDWRTAGADTQYF,TGCAGTGCTAGAGATTGGCGGACAGCTGGGGCAGATACGCAGTATTTT